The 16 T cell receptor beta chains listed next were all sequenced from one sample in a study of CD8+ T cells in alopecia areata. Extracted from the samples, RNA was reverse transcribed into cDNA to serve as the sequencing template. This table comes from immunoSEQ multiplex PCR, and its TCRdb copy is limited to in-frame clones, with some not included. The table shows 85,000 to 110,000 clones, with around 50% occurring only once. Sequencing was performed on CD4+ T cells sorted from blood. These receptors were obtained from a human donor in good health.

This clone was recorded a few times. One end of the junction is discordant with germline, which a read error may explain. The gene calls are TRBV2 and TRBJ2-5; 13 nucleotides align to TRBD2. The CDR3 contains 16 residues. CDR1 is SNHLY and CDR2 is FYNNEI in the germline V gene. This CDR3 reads CASREGTSGAGETQYF. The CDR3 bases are TGTGCCAGCAGGGAAGGGACTAGCGGGGCAGGAGAGACCCAGTACTTC.

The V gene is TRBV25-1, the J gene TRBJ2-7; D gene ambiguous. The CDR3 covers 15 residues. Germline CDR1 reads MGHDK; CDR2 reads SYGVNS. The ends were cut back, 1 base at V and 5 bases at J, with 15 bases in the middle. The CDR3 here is CASSESGAARDEQYF. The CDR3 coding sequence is TGTGCCAGCAGTGAATCCGGAGCCGCCCGCGACGAGCAGTACTTC.

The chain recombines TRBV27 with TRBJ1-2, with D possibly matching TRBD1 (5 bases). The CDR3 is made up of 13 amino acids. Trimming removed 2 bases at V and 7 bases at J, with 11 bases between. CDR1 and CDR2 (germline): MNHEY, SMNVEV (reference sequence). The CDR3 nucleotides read TGTGCCAGCAGTTTAAAAGGGGTCGCTGGCTACACCTTC. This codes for CASSLKGVAGYTF.

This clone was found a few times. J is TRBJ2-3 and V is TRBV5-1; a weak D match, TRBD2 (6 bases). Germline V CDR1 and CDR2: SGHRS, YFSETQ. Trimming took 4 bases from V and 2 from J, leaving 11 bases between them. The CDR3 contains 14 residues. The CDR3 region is CASSVGTPTDTQYF. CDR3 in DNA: TGCGCCAGCAGCGTGGGGACTCCCACAGATACGCAGTATTTT.

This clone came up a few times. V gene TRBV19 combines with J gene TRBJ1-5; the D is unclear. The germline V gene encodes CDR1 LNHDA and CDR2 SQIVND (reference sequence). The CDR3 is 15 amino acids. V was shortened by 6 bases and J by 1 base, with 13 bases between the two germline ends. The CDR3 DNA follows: TGTGCCAGTAGAAGGTCGGGAGTGAGCAATCAGCCCCAGCATTTT. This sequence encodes CASRRSGVSNQPQHF.

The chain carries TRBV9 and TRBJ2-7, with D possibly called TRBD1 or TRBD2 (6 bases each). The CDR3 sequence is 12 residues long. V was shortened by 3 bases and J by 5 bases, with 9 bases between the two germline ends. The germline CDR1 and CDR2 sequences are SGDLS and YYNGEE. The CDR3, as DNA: TGTGCCAGCAGCGCTAGGGGGGACGAGCAGTACTTC. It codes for CASSARGDEQYF.

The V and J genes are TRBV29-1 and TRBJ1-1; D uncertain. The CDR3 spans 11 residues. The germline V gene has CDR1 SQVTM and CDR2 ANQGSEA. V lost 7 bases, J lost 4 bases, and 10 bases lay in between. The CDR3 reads CSGVWGTEAFF. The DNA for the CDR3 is TGCAGCGGTGTATGGGGCACTGAAGCTTTCTTT.

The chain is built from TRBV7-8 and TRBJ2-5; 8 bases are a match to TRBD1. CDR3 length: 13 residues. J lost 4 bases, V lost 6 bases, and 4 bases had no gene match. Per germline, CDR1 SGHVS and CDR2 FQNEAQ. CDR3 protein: CASRTGQGETQYF. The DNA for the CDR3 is TGTGCCAGCAGAACTGGACAGGGAGAGACCCAGTACTTC.

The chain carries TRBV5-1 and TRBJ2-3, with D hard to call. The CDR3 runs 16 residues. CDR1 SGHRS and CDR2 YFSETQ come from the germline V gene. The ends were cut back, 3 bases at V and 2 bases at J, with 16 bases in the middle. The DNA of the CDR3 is TGCGCCAGCAGCTCGGACCCGAGCGCGGTCACAGATACGCAGTATTTT. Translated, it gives CASSSDPSAVTDTQYF. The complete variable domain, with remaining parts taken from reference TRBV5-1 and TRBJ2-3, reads KAGVTQTPRYLIKTRGQQVTLSCSPISGHRSVSWYQQTPGQGLQFLFEYFSETQRNKGNFPGRFSGRQFSNSRSEMNVSTLELGDSALYLCASSSDPSAVTDTQYFGPGTRLTVL.

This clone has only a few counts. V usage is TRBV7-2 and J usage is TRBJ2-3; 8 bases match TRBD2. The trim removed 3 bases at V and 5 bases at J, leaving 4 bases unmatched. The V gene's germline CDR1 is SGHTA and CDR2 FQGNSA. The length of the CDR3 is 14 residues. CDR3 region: CASSFARGGDTQYF. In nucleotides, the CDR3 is TGTGCCAGCAGCTTCGCCCGGGGGGGAGATACGCAGTATTTT. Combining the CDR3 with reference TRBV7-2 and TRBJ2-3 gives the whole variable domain GAGVSQSPSNKVTEKGKDVELRCDPISGHTALYWYRQSLGQGLEFLIYFQGNSAPDKSGLPSDRFSAERTGGSVSTLTIQRTQQEDSAVYLCASSFARGGDTQYFGPGTRLTVL.

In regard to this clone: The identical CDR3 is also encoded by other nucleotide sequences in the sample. CDR3 sequence reads: CAWTPGMRQPGRETQYF. For the CDR3, the DNA is TGTGCCTGGACCCCGGGGATGCGGCAGCCTGGGCGAGAGACCCAGTACTTC. V and J are TRBV30 and TRBJ2-5; D perhaps matches TRBD2 (5 bases). The CDR3 extends over 17 amino acids. Per the germline V gene, CDR1 is GTSNPN and CDR2 is SVGIG (reference sequence). Trimming took off 4 bases at V and 4 bases at J, with 25 bases between the two ends.

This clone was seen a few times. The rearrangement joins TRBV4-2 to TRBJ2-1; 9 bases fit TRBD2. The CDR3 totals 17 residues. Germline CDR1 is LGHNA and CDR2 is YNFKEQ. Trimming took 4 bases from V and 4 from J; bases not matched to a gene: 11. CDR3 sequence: CASSPEQGTSRYNEQFF. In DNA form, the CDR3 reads TGTGCCAGCAGCCCGGAGCAGGGGACTAGCAGATACAATGAGCAGTTCTTC.

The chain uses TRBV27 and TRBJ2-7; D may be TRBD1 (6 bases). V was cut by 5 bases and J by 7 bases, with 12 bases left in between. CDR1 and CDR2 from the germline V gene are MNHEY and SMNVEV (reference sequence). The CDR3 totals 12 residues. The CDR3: CASSVYRDEQYF. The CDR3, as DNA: TGTGCCAGCAGTGTCTACAGGGATGAGCAGTACTTC.

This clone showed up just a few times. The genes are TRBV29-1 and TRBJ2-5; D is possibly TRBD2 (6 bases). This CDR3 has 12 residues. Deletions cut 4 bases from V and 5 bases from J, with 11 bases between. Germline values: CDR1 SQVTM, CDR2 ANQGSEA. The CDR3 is CSVVEGTETQYF. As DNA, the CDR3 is TGCAGCGTTGTGGAGGGGACGGAGACCCAGTACTTC.

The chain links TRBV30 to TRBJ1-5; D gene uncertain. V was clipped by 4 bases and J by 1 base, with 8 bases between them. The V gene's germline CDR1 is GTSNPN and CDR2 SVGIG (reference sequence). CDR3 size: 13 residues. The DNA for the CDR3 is TGTGCCTGGACGGGAGGGAGCAATCAGCCCCAGCATTTT. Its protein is CAWTGGSNQPQHF.

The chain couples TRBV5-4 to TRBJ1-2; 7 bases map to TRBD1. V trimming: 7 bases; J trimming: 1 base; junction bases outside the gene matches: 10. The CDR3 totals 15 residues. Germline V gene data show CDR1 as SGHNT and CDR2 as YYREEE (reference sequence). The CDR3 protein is CASRGGTAVNYGYTF. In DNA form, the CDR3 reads TGTGCCAGCCGCGGCGGGACAGCTGTTAACTATGGCTACACCTTC.